The 2 T cell receptor beta chains below were found in one sample sequenced in a study of T cell responses to AZD1222 COVID-19 vaccine. Assay: immunoSEQ multiplex PCR; the TCRdb copy retains only in-frame clones and omits some. The sample includes tens of thousands of clones, more than 85% of them seen just once. Sample: peripheral blood, taken 28 days after the second AZD1222 dose. The receptors derive from an adult who received the AZD1222 COVID-19 vaccine.

A remark on this clone: The junction shows a germline mismatch at one end, possibly a read error. The chain uses TRBV19 and TRBJ1-1; D is possibly TRBD1 (5 bases). Germline CDR1 is LNHDA and CDR2 is SQIVND (reference sequence). CDR3 length equals 15 residues. The CDR3 region has the DNA TGTGCCAGTAGTTTAGAAACAGGCACTTATACTGAAGCTTTCTTT. This sequence encodes CASSLETGTYTEAFF. Combining the CDR3 with reference TRBV19 and TRBJ1-1 gives the whole variable domain DGGITQSPKYLFRKEGQNVTLSCEQNLNHDAMYWYRQDPGQGLRLIYYSQIVNDFQKGDIAEGYSVSREKKESFPLTVTSAQKNPTAFYLCASSLETGTYTEAFFGQGTRLTVV.

The rearrangement links TRBV4-3 to TRBJ2-3; D not certain. CDR3 size: 21 residues. The germline gives CDR1 LGHNA, CDR2 YSLEER. V gave up 0 bases and J gave up 2 bases, with 27 bases separating them. Here the CDR3 reads CASSQDRKREGRVTLTDTQYF. The CDR3 nucleotides are TGCGCCAGCAGCCAAGATAGAAAGCGCGAAGGCCGGGTTACCCTCACAGATACGCAGTATTTT.